This T cell receptor (beta chain) derives from a study of blood T cell repertoires in COVID-19. About the study: From the United States, Italy and Spain came samples of acute and convalescent COVID-19. The analysed material was cDNA or gDNA that came from T cells, B-cell-depleted T cells, or PBMCs.

In the study's own analysis: For nucleated cells, counts were estimated from reference gene primer amplification. Profiling relied on immunoSEQ multiplex PCR, and the TCRdb table lists in-frame clones only, not all of them. The V and J calls and clone size were taken over from that table, and D and trimming were inferred from the DNA. The table lists about 240,000 clones, around 83% of them singletons. The CDR3 runs 14 residues. Germline-derived CDR1 and CDR2 are SGHRS and YFSETQ. With V trimmed by 2 bases and J by 8 bases, 4 bases remained unmatched. The specimen was peripheral blood. The receptor comes from an older woman with active or convalescent COVID-19. This chain links TRBV5-1 with TRBJ1-4, with TRBD1 matching over 9 bases. The CDR3, as DNA: TGCGCCAGCAGCTTCGGACAGGGGAAAGAAAAACTGTTTTTT. Protein: CASSFGQGKEKLFF.